Sequencing of this TCR beta chain was carried out in a study of T cells in Graves' hyperthyroidism and ophthalmopathy. Study-level results: Most clonotypes that expanded in the thyroid above 0.001 also showed up in blood. Progression to ophthalmopathy was predicted a median of 6.5 months early. Ophthalmopathy was distinguished from stable hyperthyroidism by 13 V-J signatures.

From RNA transcripts, TCR beta CDR3 regions were amplified. During a first-round RT-PCR of the TCR CDR3, the HTBI primer set was used. From the multiplex PCR reads, TCRdb called clonotypes with MiXCR, one entry per CDR3 protein. The sample includes a few hundred thousand distinct CDR3 sequences, approximately 18% of them seen just once. A note on this clonotype: Its specificity is not known.

Germline lookup yields CDR1 SGHNT and CDR2 YYREEE (reference sequence). CDR3 size: 15 residues. Trimming left V 4 bases short and J 4 bases short, with 18 bases between. The PBMCs were taken from more than 8 ml of fresh peripheral blood. The rearrangement uses TRBV5-4 and TRBJ2-7, with D perhaps TRBD1 (5 bases). This clonotype originated in a man aged 45-65 years with Graves' ophthalmopathy. Sequenced material: blood. CDR3 in amino acids: CASSLQVKRGYEQYF. Written as DNA, the CDR3 is TGTGCCAGCAGCCTACAGGTCAAAAGAGGATACGAGCAGTACTTC.